This TCR beta chain was profiled in a study of metastatic and nonmetastatic thyroid tumors. Study summary: Patients with malignant and benign thyroid disease provided blood and tumor or nodule tissue, whose repertoires were compared. Study conclusions and caveats: Malignant thyroid tumors reportedly had TCR beta diversity that was significantly higher than in benign nodules, in blood and tumor.

This clone was counted only a few times. What it binds is not known. Germline is not matched at one junction end, which may reflect a read error. In the authors' methods: CDR3 was compared across clinicopathological groups, and the resulting differences were used to build a distant-metastasis classifier for papillary thyroid cancer. TCRdb re-clonotyped the PCR reads through MiXCR. These V and J calls originate from TCRdb's pipeline instead of the authors' own analysis. The table records under 5,000 clones, under 40% of them present only once. This CDR3 is 13 amino acids long. Germline V lookup: CDR1 MNHEY, CDR2 SMNVEV (reference sequence). Every patient was untreated before thyroid surgery.

The chain joins TRBV27 to TRBJ2-7; D ambiguous. The receptor comes from a female donor with papillary thyroid cancer or a benign thyroid nodule (not recorded which). Some clones in this sample may be carry-over from other donors' samples. Sequencing used adjacent normal tissue. In nucleotides, the CDR3 is TGTGTCAGCAGTTTGGGCCGGGTCTACGAGCAGTACTTC. It encodes CVSSLGRVYEQYF.